Each of the 32 T cell receptor beta chains below was sequenced from the same sample in a study of OX40 agonist ivuxolimab in advanced cancers. Sequenced by immunoSEQ multiplex PCR; TCRdb stores in-frame clones only, minus some. Found here are 70,000 to 95,000 clones, about 81% of them singletons; the top ten hold roughly 1.7%. The sample in question was CD4+ or CD8+ T cells sorted from blood, obtained in a trial of the OX40 agonist ivuxolimab. The receptors were gathered from an adult with an advanced solid tumor such as melanoma, head and neck, liver or kidney cancer.

The rearrangement joins TRBV19 to TRBJ2-7, with D perhaps TRBD1 (5 bases). Germline V gene data show CDR1 as LNHDA and CDR2 as SQIVND (reference sequence). Trimming left V 5 bases short and J 2 bases short, with 19 bases between. CDR3 length: 16 residues. The CDR3 spells CASSSWGYAGTYEQYF. Written as DNA, the CDR3 is TGTGCCAGTAGTTCGTGGGGCTACGCCGGAACCTACGAGCAGTACTTC.

The genes are TRBV7-8 and TRBJ1-5; unclear D gene. The germline V gene encodes CDR1 SGHVS and CDR2 FQNEAQ. This CDR3 is built from 13 residues. Deletions cut 8 bases from V and 3 bases from J, with 11 bases between. As DNA, the CDR3 is TGTGCCAGCTCCATCGAAGTCAATCAGCCCCAGCATTTT. Translated, it gives CASSIEVNQPQHF.

This clone occurred once. The genes are TRBV7-2 and TRBJ2-4; D may correspond to TRBD1 or TRBD2 (6 bases each). The V end was cut by 1 base, the J end by 8 bases, with 18 bases between. This CDR3 has 16 residues. Germline loops: CDR1 SGHTA, CDR2 FQGNSA. For the CDR3, the DNA is TGTGCCAGCAGCTTAGATCGGGGGCCTGGTGGGGACATTCAGTACTTC. It is translated as CASSLDRGPGGDIQYF.

This chain uses TRBV7-2 with TRBJ2-3; no reliable D call. The CDR3 contains 15 residues. Trimming removed 2 bases from V and 0 bases from J, with 9 bases in between. The germline V gene has CDR1 SGHTA and CDR2 FQGNSA. The DNA for the CDR3 is TGTGCCAGCAGCTTAACCCGCCGTAGCACAGATACGCAGTATTTT. Its protein product is CASSLTRRSTDTQYF.

The chain is built from TRBV5-1 and TRBJ1-1, with D tentatively TRBD1 (5 bases). Looked up from germline, CDR1 is SGHRS and CDR2 is YFSETQ. CDR3 size: 13 residues. Trimming stripped 6 bases from V and 1 base from J, with 10 bases between. CDR3 loop: CASTAGTNTEAFF. Written as DNA, the CDR3 is TGCGCCAGCACCGCCGGGACGAACACTGAAGCTTTCTTT.

The chain combines TRBV18 with TRBJ1-1, with D perhaps matching TRBD1 (6 bases). Trimming removed 5 bases from V and 3 bases from J, with 16 bases in between. CDR3 length equals 15 residues. In germline, CDR1 is KGHSH, CDR2 LQKENI. As DNA, the CDR3 is TGTGCCAGCTCAGCACAGGGAGGGGCGGACACTGAAGCTTTCTTT. This gives the protein CASSAQGGADTEAFF.

This clone showed up just a few times. The chain uses TRBV10-3 and TRBJ2-5, with 13 bases that match TRBD2. The junction had 2 bases not matched to a gene; V was cut back by 2 bases and J by 2 bases. This CDR3 contains 16 residues. In germline, CDR1 is ENHRY, CDR2 SYGVKD. The DNA for the CDR3 is TGTGCCATCAGTGAGCGGGGACTAGCGGGGCAAGAGACCCAGTACTTC. This codes for CAISERGLAGQETQYF.

CDR3 sequence: CASSKASVAQNNEQFF. CDR3 nucleotide sequence: TGTGCCAGCAGCAAAGCTAGCGTAGCCCAAAACAATGAGCAGTTCTTC. This chain links TRBV5-5 with TRBJ2-1; possibly TRBD2 for D (6 bases). Looked up from germline, CDR1 is SGHKS and CDR2 is YYEKEE (reference sequence). This CDR3 region has 16 residues. Trimming left V 4 bases short and J 5 bases short, with 19 bases between.

The chain is built from TRBV2 and TRBJ1-2; unclear D gene. CDR1 and CDR2 from the germline V gene are SNHLY and FYNNEI. The CDR3 is 17 residues long. V was trimmed by 2 bases and J by 4 bases, leaving 20 bases between them. The DNA of the CDR3 is TGTGCCAGCAGTGAACGGCCTCCCCTCGCCAGCCCCTATGGCTACACCTTC. Its protein product is CASSERPPLASPYGYTF.

This CDR3 is CASSPDTSYGYTF. DNA for the CDR3: TGCGCCAGCAGCCCCGACACGTCCTATGGCTACACCTTC. The chain is built from TRBV4-1 and TRBJ1-2; unclear D gene. The CDR3 runs to 13 residues. V gave up 4 bases and J gave up 4 bases, with 10 bases separating them. Per the germline V gene, CDR1 is MGHRA and CDR2 is YSYEKL.

The chain employs TRBV5-1 and TRBJ1-1; TRBD1 matches 9 bases. CDR1 SGHRS and CDR2 YFSETQ come from the germline V gene. The CDR3 has 14 amino acids. V shed 7 bases and J 6 bases; nucleotides not matched to a gene: 10. The DNA of the CDR3 is TGCGCCAGCGGAGACGTGGACAGGGGTGCTGAAGCTTTCTTT. It is translated as CASGDVDRGAEAFF.

The gene calls are TRBV5-5 and TRBJ1-2; the D gene is possibly TRBD1 (5 bases). Trimming cost V 2 bases and J 4 bases, with 12 bases left between them. The CDR3 sequence is 14 residues long. In germline, CDR1 is SGHKS, CDR2 YYEKEE (reference sequence). Here the CDR3 reads CASSFGDVTYGYTF. The CDR3 coding sequence is TGTGCCAGCAGCTTTGGGGACGTTACCTATGGCTACACCTTC.

The CDR3 loop is CASSWGLVGSNEQFF. The CDR3 DNA is TGTGCCAGCAGCTGGGGACTAGTGGGCTCGAATGAGCAGTTCTTC. The J gene is TRBJ2-1, the V gene TRBV5-4; 8 positions match TRBD2. Germline V gives CDR1 SGHNT, CDR2 YYREEE (reference sequence). The CDR3 covers 15 residues. With 3 bases clipped from V and 7 bases from J, the junction kept 9 bases outside the gene matches.

V usage is TRBV30 and J usage is TRBJ2-3; maybe TRBD1 (6 bases). The CDR3 sequence is 16 residues long. Per germline, CDR1 GTSNPN and CDR2 SVGIG (reference sequence). V was trimmed by 5 bases and J by 4 bases, leaving 22 bases between them. The CDR3: CAWSKPGHQPPDTQYF. CDR3 nucleotide sequence: TGTGCCTGGTCTAAACCGGGACACCAACCCCCAGATACGCAGTATTTT.

This clone was seen only once. The chain uses TRBV11-2 and TRBJ2-7; weak D call: TRBD1 (5 bases). Trimming removed 5 bases from V and 3 bases from J, with 11 bases in between. This CDR3 is 13 amino acids long. CDR1 SGHAT and CDR2 FQNNGV come from the germline V gene. The CDR3 sequence is CASSQGANYEQYF. The CDR3 nucleotides are TGTGCCAGCAGCCAAGGGGCTAACTACGAGCAGTACTTC.

The genes are TRBV6-4 and TRBJ2-2; TRBD1 matches at 8 bases. CDR1 and CDR2 from the germline V gene are MRHNA and SNTAGT. The CDR3 is 16 amino acids. The ends lost 3 bases at V and 5 bases at J; junction bases unmatched: 8. The CDR3 here is CASSEFQGATTGELFF. CDR3 DNA: TGTGCCAGCAGTGAATTCCAGGGGGCGACGACCGGGGAGCTGTTTTTT.

The chain has TRBV7-2 and TRBJ1-4, with 7 nucleotides matching TRBD1. This CDR3 region has 14 residues. CDR1 SGHTA and CDR2 FQGNSA come from the germline V gene. Trimming took 3 bases from V and 8 from J; bases not matched to a gene: 6. Written as DNA, the CDR3 is TGTGCCAGCAGCTTCGCAGGGGGTTGGGAAAAACTGTTTTTT. Its protein product is CASSFAGGWEKLFF.

The rearrangement links TRBV28 to TRBJ1-1, with D unclear. Germline CDR1 and CDR2: MDHEN and SYDVKM. This CDR3 region has 11 residues. The ends were cut back, 4 bases at V and 5 bases at J, with 5 bases in the middle. CDR3 protein: CASSSRTEAFF. The DNA of the CDR3 is TGTGCCAGCAGTTCGAGAACTGAAGCTTTCTTT. The whole variable domain, filled in from reference TRBV28 and TRBJ1-1, reads DVKVTQSSRYLVKRTGEKVFLECVQDMDHENMFWYRQDPGLGLRLIYFSYDVKMKEKGDIPEGYSVSREKKERFSLILESASTNQTSMYLCASSSRTEAFFGQGTRLTVV.

The CDR3 nucleotides are TGTGCCAGCAGCTTCCTAGCGGGGGTCATCGGGGAGACCCAGTACTTC. Residues: CASSFLAGVIGETQYF. The chain has TRBV5-6 and TRBJ2-5; 10 positions match TRBD2. Trimming took 2 bases from V and 5 from J; bases not matched to a gene: 9. This CDR3 is built from 16 residues. CDR1 and CDR2 (germline): SGHDT, YYEEEE.

The chain has TRBV23-1 and TRBJ1-5; no clear D. TRBV23-1 is designated an ORF whose function remains uncertain. The germline V and J ends were trimmed by 10 bases and 1 base, with 23 bases remaining between them. This CDR3 is 17 amino acids long. The CDR3, as DNA: TGCGCCACGATCGAAAATAAGCCCACTGTAAGCAATCAGCCCCAGCATTTT. This sequence encodes CATIENKPTVSNQPQHF.

This chain's CDR3 is CASSLTRQGDNQPQHF. Here the CDR3 DNA reads TGTGCCAGCAGCTTGACTCGGCAGGGGGACAATCAGCCCCAGCATTTT. The gene calls are TRBV5-6 and TRBJ1-5; 7 bases align to TRBD1. CDR3 length equals 16 residues. CDR1 SGHDT and CDR2 YYEEEE come from the germline V gene. With 1 base clipped from V and 3 bases from J, the junction kept 7 bases outside the gene matches.

This clone was recorded once. The chain couples TRBV21-1 to TRBJ2-5; the table's D call TRBD2 went unverified against the DNA. TRBV21-1 is assigned pseudogene status. The CDR3 runs 15 residues. This CDR3 is CASSKKTGIGETQYF. The CDR3, as DNA: TGTGCCAGCAGCAAAAAGACGGGAATTGGAGAGACCCAGTACTTC.

The chain recombines TRBV7-2 with TRBJ1-1; D is perhaps TRBD1 (5 bases). Germline CDR1 reads SGHTA; CDR2 reads FQGNSA. V lost 3 bases and J lost 1, with 12 bases in between. The CDR3 is made up of 15 amino acids. The CDR3 sequence is CASSFSGGGNTEAFF. In nucleotides, the CDR3 is TGTGCCAGCAGCTTTTCTGGGGGAGGGAACACTGAAGCTTTCTTT.

V and J are TRBV2 and TRBJ1-1; TRBD1 is a possible D gene (5 bases). The CDR3 extends over 14 amino acids. The germline gives CDR1 SNHLY, CDR2 FYNNEI. Trimming cost V 7 bases and J 2 bases, with 14 bases left between them. The CDR3 DNA follows: TGTGCCAGCATTACCAGGGATTTCAACACTGAAGCTTTCTTT. Its translation: CASITRDFNTEAFF.

In DNA, the CDR3 is TGTGCCAGCAGTTACTCGAGAGGGCCTGACACCGGGGAGCTGTTTTTT. Encoded protein: CASSYSRGPDTGELFF. The V gene is TRBV6-5, the J gene TRBJ2-2; tentative D call: TRBD2 (5 bases). This CDR3 spans 16 amino acids. The germline gives CDR1 MNHEY, CDR2 SVGAGI. Trimming stripped 0 bases from V and 3 bases from J, with 11 bases between.

This rearrangement joins TRBV30 to TRBJ1-2; D possibly corresponds to TRBD1 (6 bases). CDR1 is GTSNPN and CDR2 is SVGIG in the germline V gene (reference sequence). This CDR3 is built from 12 residues. The V end lost 1 base, the J end lost 8 bases, and 11 bases lay between the germline ends. This CDR3 is CAWSAYRAGYTF. The CDR3 bases are TGTGCCTGGAGTGCGTACAGGGCCGGCTACACCTTC.

This chain joins TRBV7-9 and TRBJ1-3; D not certain. Trimming took 2 bases from V and 0 from J, leaving 8 bases between them. CDR3 length: 15 amino acids. Germline CDR1 is SEHNR and CDR2 is FQNEAQ (reference sequence). The CDR3 protein is CASSLWADSGNTIYF. The CDR3 DNA reads as TGTGCCAGCAGCTTATGGGCAGACTCTGGAAACACCATATATTTT.

The CDR3 bases are TGTGCCAGCAGCTCCCTTTTGGGAGGGCTAGCGGGGGTCGAGCAGTACTTC. It yields the protein CASSSLLGGLAGVEQYF. V gene TRBV7-9 combines with J gene TRBJ2-7; TRBD2 aligns across 10 bases. The junction had 15 bases not matched to a gene; V was cut back by 4 bases and J by 6 bases. The CDR3 is 17 amino acids. Germline CDR1 reads SEHNR; CDR2 reads FQNEAQ (reference sequence). The entire variable domain, with the rest obtained from reference TRBV7-9 and TRBJ2-7, is as follows: DTGVSQNPRHKITKRGQNVTFRCDPISEHNRLYWYRQTLGQGPEFLTYFQNEAQLEKSRLLSDRFSAERPKGSFSTLEIQRTEQGDSAMYLCASSSLLGGLAGVEQYFGPGTRLTVT.

The V and J genes are TRBV27 and TRBJ2-2; 7 bases align to TRBD1. The V gene end was trimmed by 2 bases and the J gene end by 7 bases; junction bases not matched to a gene: 7. The CDR3 length is 15 residues. In germline, CDR1 is MNHEY, CDR2 SMNVEV (reference sequence). CDR3 region: CASSLKRGQSGELFF. CDR3 coding DNA: TGTGCCAGCAGTTTAAAGAGGGGGCAAAGCGGGGAGCTGTTTTTT.

The V call is TRBV28, the J call TRBJ2-3; 7 bases are shared with TRBD1. CDR3 size: 14 residues. Germline V lookup: CDR1 MDHEN, CDR2 SYDVKM. Trimming removed 3 bases from V and 7 bases from J; junction bases left unmatched: 7. The CDR3 sequence is CASSLRRTGNTQYF. The CDR3 DNA reads as TGTGCCAGCAGTTTGCGGAGGACAGGTAATACGCAGTATTTT.

This chain uses TRBV6-1 with TRBJ2-7, with 9 nucleotides matching TRBD1. Trimming at V came to 1 base and at J to 7 bases, leaving 5 bases not matched to a gene. The CDR3 sequence is 14 residues long. The germline gives CDR1 MNHNS, CDR2 SASEGT. The CDR3 DNA reads TGTGCCAGCAGTGAAGTACGGACAGGGGCGGAGCAGTACTTC. It is translated as CASSEVRTGAEQYF.

The chain employs TRBV5-4 and TRBJ1-4, with a weak D call TRBD1 (6 bases). Germline lookup yields CDR1 SGHNT and CDR2 YYREEE (reference sequence). The CDR3 is 15 residues long. V lost 3 bases to trimming and J lost 6 bases, with 15 bases between them. Here the CDR3 DNA reads TGTGCCAGCAGCTCGGCAGGGGCCCTTGATGAAAAACTGTTTTTT. Its protein product is CASSSAGALDEKLFF.